Following are 27 T cell receptor beta chains from one sample sequenced in a study of T cell changes during pregnancy in multiple sclerosis. Using immunoSEQ multiplex PCR, the repertoire was profiled, and TCRdb retains in-frame clones only, with some absent. This table has 18,000 or so clones, approximately 90% appearing once. The source material was CD4+ T cells from peripheral blood mononuclear cells, sampled in the first trimester of pregnancy. The source of these receptors is a female donor in good health, enrolled as a control in a pregnancy study.

The chain employs TRBV6-6 and TRBJ1-2; D might be TRBD1 (5 bases). The CDR3 runs 11 residues. Germline CDR1 is MNHNY and CDR2 is SVGAGI (reference sequence). V lost 7 bases and J lost 6, with 9 bases in between. The CDR3 bases are TGTGCCAGCAACAGGAAGGATGGCTACACCTTC. Amino acid sequence: CASNRKDGYTF.

CDR3 amino acids: CASSLKGEREALGEQFF. In DNA form, the CDR3 reads TGTGCCAGCAGCTTAAAAGGAGAGCGGGAGGCCCTGGGTGAGCAGTTCTTC. The chain joins TRBV7-6 to TRBJ2-1, with TRBD2 matching 9 bases. The CDR3 extends over 17 amino acids. The germline CDR1 and CDR2 sequences are SGHVS and FNYEAQ. With V trimmed by 2 bases and J by 9 bases, 14 bases remained unmatched.

The gene calls are TRBV7-2 and TRBJ2-1; TRBD1 agrees at 9 bases. V lost 5 bases, J lost 3 bases, and 5 bases stayed unmatched. From germline, CDR1 is SGHTA and CDR2 FQGNSA. The CDR3 is made up of 15 amino acids. The CDR3 sequence is CASSLGQGNYNEQFF. DNA of the CDR3: TGTGCCAGCAGCCTCGGACAGGGGAACTACAATGAGCAGTTCTTC. Together with reference TRBV7-2 and TRBJ2-1, the CDR3 gives the full variable domain: GAGVSQSPSNKVTEKGKDVELRCDPISGHTALYWYRQSLGQGLEFLIYFQGNSAPDKSGLPSDRFSAERTGGSVSTLTIQRTQQEDSAVYLCASSLGQGNYNEQFFGPGTRLTVL.

This sequence joins TRBV5-1 and TRBJ2-1; D gene uncertain. Germline V gives CDR1 SGHRS, CDR2 YFSETQ. V was clipped by 0 bases and J by 10 bases, with 5 bases between them. The CDR3 sequence is 11 residues long. In nucleotides, the CDR3 is TGCGCCAGCAGCTTGGACAGAGAGCAGTTCTTC. As protein: CASSLDREQFF.

J is TRBJ1-4 and V is TRBV10-3, with D possibly being TRBD1 (5 bases). The CDR3 length is 14 residues. Trimming took 3 bases from V and 5 from J, leaving 10 bases between them. The germline gives CDR1 ENHRY, CDR2 SYGVKD. In DNA form, the CDR3 reads TGTGCCATCAGTGATTACGGGGGGAATGAAAAACTGTTTTTT. Translated: CAISDYGGNEKLFF.

This sequence joins TRBV5-1 and TRBJ1-1; possibly TRBD1 for D (5 bases). V was clipped by 0 bases and J by 3 bases, with 12 bases between them. Germline V gene lookup returns CDR1 SGHRS and CDR2 YFSETQ. The CDR3 spans 15 residues. CDR3 loop: CASSLVDSLHTEAFF. The CDR3 DNA follows: TGCGCCAGCAGCTTGGTCGACAGTCTACACACTGAAGCTTTCTTT.

This rearrangement joins TRBV18 to TRBJ2-5; D not certain. The CDR3 runs 13 residues. Trimming took off 0 bases at V and 5 bases at J, with 7 bases between the two ends. Per the germline V gene, CDR1 is KGHSH and CDR2 is LQKENI. The CDR3 sequence is CASSPPARETQYF. The CDR3 bases are TGTGCCAGCTCACCACCGGCGAGGGAGACCCAGTACTTC.

In its sample, this clone was seen once. The chain joins TRBV19 to TRBJ2-7; 7 bases agree with TRBD1. Germline lookup yields CDR1 LNHDA and CDR2 SQIVND (reference sequence). With 5 bases clipped from V and 0 bases from J, the junction kept 7 bases outside the gene matches. The CDR3 consists of 15 residues. The CDR3 loop is CASSEQGKGSYEQYF. CDR3 bases: TGTGCCAGTAGTGAACAGGGGAAGGGCTCCTACGAGCAGTACTTC.

V is TRBV6-6 and J is TRBJ1-6; D not certain. This CDR3 comprises 14 residues. Trimming shortened V by 5 bases and J by 9 bases, and 14 bases separated the two germline ends. Germline V gene lookup returns CDR1 MNHNY and CDR2 SVGAGI (reference sequence). CDR3 sequence (DNA): TGTGCCAGCAGTCCCGGACTAGGTGGTTCACCCCTCCACTTT. The encoded protein is CASSPGLGGSPLHF.

V usage is TRBV30 and J usage is TRBJ2-7; the match to TRBD1 covers 8 bases. The length of the CDR3 is 14 residues. CDR1 GTSNPN and CDR2 SVGIG come from the germline V gene (reference sequence). The junction had 9 bases not matched to a gene; V was cut back by 2 bases and J by 6 bases. The CDR3 nucleotides read TGTGCCTGGAGTTACCCGGGACAGGTTTCCGAGCAGTACTTC. Protein: CAWSYPGQVSEQYF.

The chain uses TRBV29-1 and TRBJ2-2; 12 positions match TRBD1. The CDR3 runs to 16 residues. After removal of 3 bases from V and 4 bases from J, the junction contained 6 bases not matched to a gene. CDR1 and CDR2 from the germline V gene are SQVTM and ANQGSEA. This chain's CDR3 is CSVDSRDRGPTGELFF. The CDR3 DNA sequence: TGCAGCGTTGACTCCCGGGACAGGGGGCCCACCGGGGAGCTGTTTTTT.

CDR3: CSVGSGVDTQYF. CDR3 coding DNA: TGCAGCGTCGGAAGCGGGGTAGATACGCAGTATTTT. The J gene is TRBJ2-3, the V gene TRBV29-1, with 7 bases lining up with TRBD2. The CDR3 covers 12 residues. Germline V CDR1 and CDR2: SQVTM, ANQGSEA. The trim removed 6 bases at V and 5 bases at J, leaving 5 bases unmatched.

This clone was recorded a few times. J is TRBJ2-7 and V is TRBV9, with a possible D match to TRBD1 (6 bases). Germline CDR1 is SGDLS and CDR2 is YYNGEE. V was cut by 8 bases and J by 7 bases, with 22 bases left in between. The CDR3 spans 14 residues. Written as DNA, the CDR3 is TGTGCCAGTTCAGAACAGGGTTCTAACGCGGAGCAGTACTTC. Its translation is CASSEQGSNAEQYF.

V is TRBV2 and J is TRBJ1-2; a possible D gene is TRBD1 (5 bases). Looked up from germline, CDR1 is SNHLY and CDR2 is FYNNEI. The ends were cut back, 5 bases at V and 4 bases at J, with 17 bases in the middle. This CDR3 is built from 15 residues. The CDR3 DNA follows: TGTGCCAGCAGTTCTATCTGGGGCCAAGCCTATGGCTACACCTTC. This sequence encodes CASSSIWGQAYGYTF.

CDR3 coding DNA: TGTGCCAGCAGCAGGGACAGTAGGACTGAAGCTTTCTTT. It yields the protein CASSRDSRTEAFF. V usage is TRBV2 and J usage is TRBJ1-1; TRBD1 aligns across 7 bases. Germline V gives CDR1 SNHLY, CDR2 FYNNEI. The trim removed 6 bases at V and 5 bases at J, leaving 6 bases unmatched. The CDR3 extends over 13 amino acids.

V gene TRBV10-3 combines with J gene TRBJ2-1, with 11 bases aligning to TRBD2. The J segment lost 15 bases and the V segment lost 8 bases, leaving 15 bases of the junction unmatched. Germline V CDR1 and CDR2: ENHRY, SYGVKD. This CDR3 is built from 14 residues. The CDR3 DNA follows: TGTGCCATCGGGGCTAGCGGGAGGTCTGGAATGGCGTTCTTC. It is translated as CAIGASGRSGMAFF.

This sequence joins TRBV7-7 and TRBJ2-5; D might be TRBD2 (5 bases). The germline gives CDR1 SSHAT, CDR2 FNYEAQ (reference sequence). V was pared by 8 bases and J by 5 bases, with 9 bases between. The CDR3 is 11 amino acids. The CDR3 DNA follows: TGTGCCAGCGGACTGGGGGAGACCCAGTACTTC. Amino acid sequence: CASGLGETQYF. Variable domain in full (rest from reference TRBV7-7 and TRBJ2-5): GAGVSQSPRYKVTKRGQDVTLRCDPISSHATLYWYQQALGQGPEFLTYFNYEAQPDKSGLPSDRFSAERPEGSISTLTIQRTEQRDSAMYRCASGLGETQYFGPGTRLLVL.

This chain joins TRBV6-5 and TRBJ2-2, with D maybe TRBD1 (5 bases). Germline lookup yields CDR1 MNHEY and CDR2 SVGAGI. The CDR3 contains 14 residues. Trimming cost V 0 bases and J 4 bases, with 6 bases left between them. The CDR3 sequence is CASSYSGVTGELFF. The DNA of the CDR3 is TGTGCCAGCAGTTACTCAGGGGTCACCGGGGAGCTGTTTTTT.

This chain joins TRBV18 and TRBJ2-2; D uncertain. Per germline, CDR1 KGHSH and CDR2 LQKENI. This CDR3 region has 16 residues. Trimming stripped 2 bases from V and 4 bases from J, with 14 bases between. This CDR3 reads CASSPYSQLATGELFF. The DNA of the CDR3 is TGTGCCAGCTCACCATATTCCCAGTTAGCCACCGGGGAGCTGTTTTTT.

The rearrangement links TRBV27 to TRBJ2-7; 10 bases fit TRBD2. The CDR3 consists of 15 residues. Germline CDR1 MNHEY, CDR2 SMNVEV (reference sequence). Trimming at V came to 3 bases and at J to 2 bases, leaving 4 bases not matched to a gene. The DNA of the CDR3 is TGTGCCAGCAGTTTCCACGGACTAGCGGCCTACGAGCAGTACTTC. Translation: CASSFHGLAAYEQYF.

The chain employs TRBV27 and TRBJ2-7; D call uncertain. V was clipped by 3 bases and J by 7 bases, with 13 bases between them. Germline values: CDR1 MNHEY, CDR2 SMNVEV (reference sequence). The CDR3 runs 13 residues. CDR3 DNA: TGTGCCAGCAGTTTTTCCGAGTCCCCAGAGCAGTACTTC. Translating it yields CASSFSESPEQYF.

The chain combines TRBV5-1 with TRBJ1-2, with 7 bases that match TRBD1. V lost 4 bases to trimming and J lost 4 bases; unmatched junction nucleotides: 7. The CDR3 consists of 14 residues. CDR1 and CDR2 (germline): SGHRS, YFSETQ. The CDR3 DNA reads TGCGCCAGCAGCGAGGGGGACAGCCTCTATGGCTACACCTTC. Its protein product is CASSEGDSLYGYTF.

In its sample, this clone was seen once. The chain combines TRBV5-1 with TRBJ2-2; D perhaps matches TRBD1 (6 bases). The ends were cut back, 4 bases at V and 7 bases at J, with 17 bases in the middle. Per the germline V gene, CDR1 is SGHRS and CDR2 is YFSETQ. CDR3 length equals 15 residues. The CDR3 DNA follows: TGCGCCAGCAGCCGAGCAACAGGGCTGGACGGGGAGCTGTTTTTT. Translating gives CASSRATGLDGELFF.

In nucleotides, the CDR3 is TGCGCCAGCAGCCAAGCGGCGGATAATTCACCCCTCCACTTT. Its protein product is CASSQAADNSPLHF. The rearrangement uses TRBV4-3 and TRBJ1-6, with D unresolved. Trimming took 1 base from V and 5 from J, leaving 6 bases between them. The CDR3 is 14 residues long. The germline V gene has CDR1 LGHNA and CDR2 YSLEER.

This sequence joins TRBV5-4 and TRBJ1-3, with no clear D. This CDR3 contains 15 residues. The germline gives CDR1 SGHNT, CDR2 YYREEE (reference sequence). With 0 bases removed from V and 0 bases from J, the gap between germline ends came to 7 bases. CDR3 residues: CASSLDSFSGNTIYF. The CDR3 bases are TGTGCCAGCAGCTTGGACAGTTTCTCTGGAAACACCATATATTTT.

V gene TRBV5-1 combines with J gene TRBJ2-5; TRBD2 agrees at 10 bases. The length of the CDR3 is 17 residues. V shed 4 bases and J 4 bases; nucleotides not matched to a gene: 13. From germline, CDR1 is SGHRS and CDR2 YFSETQ. The CDR3 protein is CASSPLLSGRARETQYF. In nucleotides, the CDR3 is TGCGCCAGCAGCCCTCTCCTAAGCGGGAGGGCCCGAGAGACCCAGTACTTC.

The rearrangement uses TRBV7-9 and TRBJ1-2; no clear D. The V gene lost 5 bases and the J gene lost 8 bases, with 12 bases spanning the gap. Germline V gene sequence: CDR1 SEHNR, CDR2 FQNEAQ (reference sequence). The CDR3 contains 12 residues. The CDR3 sequence is CASSPGLMGYTF. The CDR3 region has the DNA TGTGCCAGCAGCCCAGGTCTGATGGGCTACACCTTC. Combining the CDR3 with reference TRBV7-9 and TRBJ1-2 gives the whole variable domain DTGVSQNPRHKITKRGQNVTFRCDPISEHNRLYWYRQTLGQGPEFLTYFQNEAQLEKSRLLSDRFSAERPKGSFSTLEIQRTEQGDSAMYLCASSPGLMGYTFGSGTRLTVV.